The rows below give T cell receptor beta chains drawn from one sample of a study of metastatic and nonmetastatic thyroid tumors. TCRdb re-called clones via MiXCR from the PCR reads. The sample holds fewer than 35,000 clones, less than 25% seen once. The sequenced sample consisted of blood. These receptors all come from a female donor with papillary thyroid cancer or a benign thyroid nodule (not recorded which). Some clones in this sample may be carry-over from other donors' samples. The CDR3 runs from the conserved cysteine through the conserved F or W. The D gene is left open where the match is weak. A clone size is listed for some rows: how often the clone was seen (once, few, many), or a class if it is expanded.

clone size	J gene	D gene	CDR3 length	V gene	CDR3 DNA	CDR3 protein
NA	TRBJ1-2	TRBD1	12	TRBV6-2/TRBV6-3	TGTGCAAGCAGTGGGACAGGGCTTTGCTACACCTTC	CASSGTGLCYTF
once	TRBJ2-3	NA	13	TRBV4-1	TGCGCCAGCATCCAAGGGCCGGACTATACGCAGTATTTT	CASIQGPDYTQYF
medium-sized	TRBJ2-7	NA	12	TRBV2	TGTGCCAGCAGTGACGACTCCTACGAGCAGTACTTC	CASSDDSYEQYF
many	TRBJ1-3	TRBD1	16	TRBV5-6	TGTGCCAGCAGCTTGGGGACAGGGTGGTCCGGAAACACCATATATTTT	CASSLGTGWSGNTIYF
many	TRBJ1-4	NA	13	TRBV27	TGTGCCAGCAGTTTATCCACTAATGAAAAACTGTTTTTT	CASSLSTNEKLFF
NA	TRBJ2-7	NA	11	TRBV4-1	TGCGCCAGCAGCCAAGGGGACGAGCAGTACTTC	CASSQGDEQYF
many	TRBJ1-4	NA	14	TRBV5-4	TGTGCCAGCAGCTTGGGGCAGGGAGGTGAAAAACTGTTTTTT	CASSLGQGGEKLFF
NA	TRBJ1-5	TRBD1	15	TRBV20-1	TGCAGTGCTAGAGATTGGACAGGGAGCAATCAGCCCCAGCATTTT	CSARDWTGSNQPQHF
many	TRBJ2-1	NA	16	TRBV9	TGTGCCAGCAGCGTAGGATTAGCTATACCTATGAATGAGCAGTTCTTC	CASSVGLAIPMNEQFF
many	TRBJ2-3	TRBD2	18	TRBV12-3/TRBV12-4	TGTGCCAGCAGTTTCTGGTTTGTCGGCGGGAGAGAGGCAGATACGCAGTATTTT	CASSFWFVGGREADTQYF
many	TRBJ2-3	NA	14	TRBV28	TGTGCCAGCGGCACCAGCGGGAGCACAGATACGCAGTATTTT	CASGTSGSTDTQYF
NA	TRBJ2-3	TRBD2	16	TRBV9	TGCGCCAGCAGCCCGATAGCGGGAGTTGGTACAGATACGCAGTATTTT	CASSPIAGVGTDTQYF
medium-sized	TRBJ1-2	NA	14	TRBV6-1	TGTGCCAGCAGTCCTTTCGGGGGGCGAGGCGGCTACACCTTC	CASSPFGGRGGYTF
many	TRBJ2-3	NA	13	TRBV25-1	TGTGCCAGCAGAGATGAACCCACAGATACGCAGTATTTT	CASRDEPTDTQYF
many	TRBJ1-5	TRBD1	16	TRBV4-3	TGCGCCAGCAGCCAAGCAGGGGGACAGAGGGGTCAGCCCCAGCATTTT	CASSQAGGQRGQPQHF
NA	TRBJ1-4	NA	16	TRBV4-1	TGCGCCAGCATCCAACCTCGGGACCGAACTAATGAAAAACTGTTTTTT	CASIQPRDRTNEKLFF
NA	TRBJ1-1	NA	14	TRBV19	TGTGCCAGTAGTACCACGGGTTTCCGAAGCGAAGCTTTCTTT	CASSTTGFRSEAFF
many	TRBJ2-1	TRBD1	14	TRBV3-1	TGTGCCAGCAGCCCAAGGACAGGGCACGATGAGCAGTTCTTC	CASSPRTGHDEQFF
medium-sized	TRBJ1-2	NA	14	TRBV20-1	TGCAGTGCTAGAGGACAGGATTTTTCCGATGGCTACACCTTC	CSARGQDFSDGYTF
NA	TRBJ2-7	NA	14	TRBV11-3	TGTGCCAGCAGCTCAAGGTTGGGGGCTTACGAGCAGTACTTC	CASSSRLGAYEQYF
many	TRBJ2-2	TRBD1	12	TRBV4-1	TGCGCCAGCAGACAGGGGTCCGGGGAGCTGTTTTTT	CASRQGSGELFF
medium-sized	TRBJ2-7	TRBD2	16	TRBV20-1	TGCAGTGCTAGGAGGGGGGGTAGCGGGAGAGGCTACGAGCAGTACTTC	CSARRGGSGRGYEQYF
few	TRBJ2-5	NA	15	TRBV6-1	TGTGCCAGCAGTGAAAGTGGGGAACGGGAAGAGACCGAGTACTTC	CASSESGEREETEYF
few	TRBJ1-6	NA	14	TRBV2	TGTGCCAGCAGAGGACGCTTGACGTCTTCACCCCTACACTTT	CASRGRLTSSPLHF
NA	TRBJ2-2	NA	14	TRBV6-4	TGTGCCAGCAGTGTGGGGCCGGGTACCGGGGAGCTGTTTTTT	CASSVGPGTGELFF
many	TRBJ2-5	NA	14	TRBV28	TGTGCAACTGTCCGCCCCCCGAGCCAAGAGACCCAGTACTTC	CATVRPPSQETQYF
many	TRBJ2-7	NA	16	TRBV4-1	TGCGCCAGCAGCCACTTGGACAGCTCTAACTCCTACGAGCAGTACTTC	CASSHLDSSNSYEQYF
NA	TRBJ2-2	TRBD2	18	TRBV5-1	TGCGCCAGCAGCTTGGATGCGGGAGGGATCCGTTACACCGGGGAGCTGTTTTTT	CASSLDAGGIRYTGELFF
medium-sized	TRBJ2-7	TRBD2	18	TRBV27	TGTGCCAGCAGCAGCTTGGGACTAGCGGGTAGCTTAACCTACGAGCAGTACTTC	CASSSLGLAGSLTYEQYF
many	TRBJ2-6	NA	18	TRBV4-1	TGCGCCAGCAGCCAAGAGGCGTTTCCTAGCTCTGGGGCCAACGTCCTGACTTTC	CASSQEAFPSSGANVLTF
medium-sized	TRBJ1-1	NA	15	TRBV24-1	TGTGCCACCAGTGACCCCGACGGCGAGGGGACTGAAGCTTTCTTT	CATSDPDGEGTEAFF
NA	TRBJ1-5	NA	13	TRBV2	TGTGCCACCAGCGGAGATAGCACTCAGCCCCAGCATTTT	CATSGDSTQPQHF
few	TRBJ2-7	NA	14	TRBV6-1	TGTGCCAGCACTAAGGGGGACAATAACTACGAGCAGTACTTC	CASTKGDNNYEQYF
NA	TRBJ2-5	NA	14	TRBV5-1	TGCGCCAGCAGCGAAGTTAGTACGCAAGAGACCCAGTGCTTC	CASSEVSTQETQCF
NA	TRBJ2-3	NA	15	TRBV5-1	TGCGCCCGCAGGGTAGGGTGGCTTATCACAGATACGCAGTATTTT	CARRVGWLITDTQYF
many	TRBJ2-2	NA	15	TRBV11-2	TGTGCCAGCAGCTTAATGTGGACCGGGTCCGGGGAGCTGTTTTTT	CASSLMWTGSGELFF
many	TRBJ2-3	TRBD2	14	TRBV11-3	TGTGCCAGCAGCCCGGGACTAGCGCGAGATACGCAGTATTTT	CASSPGLARDTQYF
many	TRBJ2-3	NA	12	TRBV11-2	TGTGCCAGCAGGAAAATAGCAGATACGCAGTATTTT	CASRKIADTQYF
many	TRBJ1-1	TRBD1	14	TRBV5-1	TGCGCCAGCAGGCTAGCCGGGACAGGGACCGAAGCTTTCTTT	CASRLAGTGTEAFF
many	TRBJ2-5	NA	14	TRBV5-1	TGCGCCAGCAGCCCCTCGGTAGCGGTGGAGACCCAGTACTTC	CASSPSVAVETQYF
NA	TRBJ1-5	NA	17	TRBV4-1	TGCGCCAGCAGCCAAGATGGGGGACGGATTAGCAATCAGCCCCAGCATTTT	CASSQDGGRISNQPQHF
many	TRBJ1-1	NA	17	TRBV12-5	TGTGCTAGTGGTTTGGTACTTCGGGGGCCGGAGGCCACTGAAGCTTTCTTT	CASGLVLRGPEATEAFF
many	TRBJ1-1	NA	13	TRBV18	TGTGCCAGCTCACCACCAAATCCCACTGAAGCTTTCTTT	CASSPPNPTEAFF
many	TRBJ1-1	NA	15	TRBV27	TGTGCCAGCAGTTTATTTTGGGCAGGGGACACTGAAGCTTTCTTT	CASSLFWAGDTEAFF
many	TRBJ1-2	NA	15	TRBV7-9	TGTGCCAGCAGCTTAGGGCTCGGGGGGATCTATGGCTACACCTTC	CASSLGLGGIYGYTF
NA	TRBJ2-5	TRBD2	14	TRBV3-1	TGTGCCAGCAGCCCACGGACTAGATTGGTGACCCAGTACTTC	CASSPRTRLVTQYF
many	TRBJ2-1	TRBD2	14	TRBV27	TGTGCCAGCGGGCGGGGGGAAAACTACAATGAGCAGTTCTTC	CASGRGENYNEQFF
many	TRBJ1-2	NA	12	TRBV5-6	TGTGCCAGCAGCCAGGGAGAGGATGGCTACACCTTC	CASSQGEDGYTF
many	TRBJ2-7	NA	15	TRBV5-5	TGTGCCAGCAGCTATATTGACAGGATGTTCGGCGAGCAGTACTTC	CASSYIDRMFGEQYF
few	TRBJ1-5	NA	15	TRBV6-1	TGTGCCAGCAGTGAAAAGTCGGGTCAGTCTCAGCCCCGGCATTTT	CASSEKSGQSQPRHF
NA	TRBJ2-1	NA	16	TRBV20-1	TGCAGTGCCAAGTGGGCAGCCACTCGAGGCTACAATGAGCAGTTCTTC	CSAKWAATRGYNEQFF
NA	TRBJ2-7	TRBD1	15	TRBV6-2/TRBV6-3	TGTGCCAGCAGTTACCGGGACAGGTCCTCCTACGAGCAGTACTTC	CASSYRDRSSYEQYF
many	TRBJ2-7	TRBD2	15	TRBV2	TGTGCCAGCTGGGAGCGACTAGCGGGAGGTAGTGAGCAGTACTTC	CASWERLAGGSEQYF
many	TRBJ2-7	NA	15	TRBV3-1	TGTGCCAGCAGCCACTTCTTACTAGGCTCCTACGAGCAGTACTTC	CASSHFLLGSYEQYF
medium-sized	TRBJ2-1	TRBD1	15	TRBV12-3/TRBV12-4	TGTGCCAGCAGTTTAGGACAGGGGGCGACAAGAGAGCAGTTCTTC	CASSLGQGATREQFF
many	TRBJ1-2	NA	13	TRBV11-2	TGTGCCAGCAAAGGACTTCAGGGTGGCGGCTACACCTTC	CASKGLQGGGYTF
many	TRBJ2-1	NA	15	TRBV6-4	TGTGCCAGCAGTGACCAGGCAGGGACCCACAATGAGCAGTTCTTC	CASSDQAGTHNEQFF
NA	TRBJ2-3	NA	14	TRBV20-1	TGCAGTGCTATGAGGAGGAGTCCCGTAGCTACGCAGTATTTT	CSAMRRSPVATQYF
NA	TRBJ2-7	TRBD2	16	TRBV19	TGTGCCAGTAGTATAGCGGTACTAGCGCAACCCTACGAGCATTACTTC	CASSIAVLAQPYEHYF
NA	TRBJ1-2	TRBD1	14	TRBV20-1	TGCAGTGCTAGAGATCCTGAGGGGGCAGGGGGCTACACCTTC	CSARDPEGAGGYTF